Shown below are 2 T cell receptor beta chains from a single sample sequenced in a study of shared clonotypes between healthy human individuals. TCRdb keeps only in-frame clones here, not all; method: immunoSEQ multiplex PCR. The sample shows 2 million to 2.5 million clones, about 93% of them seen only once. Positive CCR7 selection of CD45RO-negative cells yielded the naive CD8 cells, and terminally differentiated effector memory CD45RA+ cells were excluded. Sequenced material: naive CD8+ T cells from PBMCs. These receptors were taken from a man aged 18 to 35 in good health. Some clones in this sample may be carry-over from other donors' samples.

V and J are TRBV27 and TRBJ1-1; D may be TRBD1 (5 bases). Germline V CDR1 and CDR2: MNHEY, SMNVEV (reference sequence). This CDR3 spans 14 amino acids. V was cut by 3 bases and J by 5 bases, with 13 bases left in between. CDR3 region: CASSFEGRYTEAFF. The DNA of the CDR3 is TGTGCCAGCAGTTTTGAGGGGCGTTATACTGAAGCTTTCTTT.

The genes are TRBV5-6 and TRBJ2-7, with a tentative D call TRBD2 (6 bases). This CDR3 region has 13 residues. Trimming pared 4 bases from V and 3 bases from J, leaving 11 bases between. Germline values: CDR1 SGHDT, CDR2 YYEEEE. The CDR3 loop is CASSGRDGYEQYF. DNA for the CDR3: TGTGCCAGCAGCGGGCGGGACGGCTACGAGCAGTACTTC.